This record concerns one T cell receptor beta chain sequence. Its antigen is undetermined. Trimming cost V 2 bases and J 3 bases, with 11 bases left between them. The germline gives CDR1 MNHEY, CDR2 SMNVEV (reference sequence). The CDR3 has 15 residues. The entry originates in a study of cytomegalovirus exposure and HLA in healthy donors. Findings and limits, study-wide: Per published reports, the classifier diagnosed cytomegalovirus status with high specificity and sensitivity.

Sequenced by immunoSEQ multiplex PCR; TCRdb stores in-frame clones only, minus some. This table holds 45,000 or so clones, 93% found once. Sequencing input: PBMCs. The sequence was obtained from a woman aged 18 to 35 in good health and CMV-seronegative. V and J are TRBV27 and TRBJ1-5; no reliable D call. The chain's CDR3 is CASSLSIQPNQPQHF. The CDR3 nucleotides are TGTGCCAGCAGTTTAAGTATACAGCCCAATCAGCCCCAGCATTTT.